Sequencing of this T cell receptor beta chain was carried out in a study of Graves' ophthalmopathy and Graves' hyperthyroidism. This clonotype was counted many times. CDR1 and CDR2 (germline): SQVTM, ANQGSEA. The CDR3 consists of 13 residues. V lost 3 bases to trimming and J lost 2 bases, with 7 bases between them. Researchers took RNA transcripts and amplified TCR beta CDR3 regions from them. RT-PCR with HTBI primers came first, then second-round multiplex PCR. TCRdb recomputed calls from the multiplex PCR reads with MiXCR, one row per CDR3 protein. The table lists 170,000 or so distinct CDR3 sequences, 39% of them singletons.

The TCR sequence derives from a man in his thirties or forties with Graves' ophthalmopathy. The chain joins TRBV29-1 to TRBJ2-2; TRBD2 is a possible D gene (5 bases). Sequenced sample: peripheral blood. DNA for the CDR3: TGCAGCGTTGACCGGGGTAACACCGGGGAGCTGTTTTTT. It specifies CSVDRGNTGELFF.